This T cell receptor beta chain was identified during a study of naive and memory T cell subsets (dated by TCRdb to about 2017). The study in broad terms: The study applied an open-source, UMI-based TCR alpha and beta sequencing pipeline to sorted naive and memory peripheral blood T cell subsets. IgG serology results and the functional CMV T cell responses were in complete agreement. RNA was DNase-treated and reverse transcribed with TCR constant-region primers, mostly using SuperScript III.

The paper as a whole reports these results and caveats: After error correction, over 85% of naive TCR sequences appeared only once, giving much steeper abundance distributions than memory subsets. The abundance of TCRs followed a power law with an exponent that differed between naive and memory subsets yet stayed consistent across the three individuals. RNA-based TCR counts may be affected by expression changes linked to T cell activation and differentiation. No ground truth was available to validate the repertoire findings for the naive and memory subsets. In both CD4 and CD8 cells, the Gini index increased while Shannon and inverse Simpson diversity decreased from naive through CM, EM and EMRA. A clonotype was defined as a single alpha or beta chain sequence rather than as a paired alpha/beta receptor.

Details on this clonotype: Its cognate antigen has yet to be identified. No base quality values were provided; no much bigger clone lies one nucleotide off.

The method was UMI-ligation and nested PCR. The beta constant-region primer consisted of an equimolar mixture of two oligonucleotides that together covered TRBC1 and TRBC2. A single-stranded oligonucleotide bearing the SP2 primer plus a 12-nucleotide UMI was ligated onto the 3' end of the cDNA by T4 RNA ligase 1. The ligated cDNA went through four rounds of PCR with nested alpha and beta constant-region primers together with the SP2 primer. Incubation of the ligation reaction was carried out at 16 degrees C for about 20-25 hours. PCR2 was usually performed as a SYBR Green qPCR and halted at a preset threshold so that over-amplification would not occur. Agencourt AMPure XP magnetic beads were used for all purifications after the first. Library amounts were measured by Qubit and library quality was assessed on a TapeStation, where the main peak was expected at around 650 bp. Pooled libraries were sequenced on an Illumina MiSeq using v2 2x251 paired-end kits, and typically 1-2 million reads were obtained per sample. Each sample's library went into the pool at approximately 4.3 nM, and about 5-8% PhiX was added to help with cluster recognition. On the authors' methods: Decombinator assigned V and J genes to Demultiplexor-processed FASTQ reads by tag matching, allowing a single base-pair mismatch. Collapsinator used UMIs to correct both sequencing errors and frequency errors arising from PCR heterogeneity. TCRs were translated and CDR3s were extracted from the conserved cysteine to the FGXG phenylalanine by CDR3Translator, with non-productive sequences being flagged. Gini, Shannon entropy and inverse Simpson indices were calculated on repertoires that had been subsampled to equal numbers of UMI-defined TCRs. Clonotype abundance distributions were fitted to a power law by maximum likelihood within the linear range. On one naive CD8 sample, the pipeline and MIGEC gave similar UMI counts, unique TCR numbers and clonal distributions. The repertoires were searched for 5,500 to 8,000 CMV-associated CDR3 sequences that had been compiled from VDJdb and a published dataset. Using fastp at Q25 and MiXCR, TCRdb reprocessed the public reads and kept productive beta chains. Each CDR3 protein appears once, grouped with its most common genes and DNA. The V and J calls follow TCRdb's processing rather than the paper's. Counted in this sample were about 85,000 distinct CDR3 sequences; less than 15% of them appeared once. The ten largest make up 0.75% to 0.95% of the sample.

Relative to germline, V is 0 bases shorter and J is 4 bases shorter, with 14 bases between their ends. CDR1 and CDR2 (SGHRS, YFSETQ) derive from the germline V gene. The CDR3 measures 16 amino acids from cysteine to phenylalanine. The read is trimmed to its CDR3 DNA, 48 bases read in frame from base 1. TCR alpha and beta chain libraries were amplified separately from the second PCR step onward. CMV status of each donor was established by measuring IFNgamma production from CD4+ T cells after fresh PBMCs were stimulated overnight with CMV viral lysate. CD4 T cells were positively selected using Miltenyi beads, after which CD8 T cells were positively selected from the CD4-negative fraction. After staining for CD3, CD4, CD8, CD45RA, CD27 and a live/dead dye, cells were sorted on a BD Aria II into four subsets based on CD45RA and CD27. Blood came from three healthy volunteers, each fractionated into CD4 and CD8 T cells and then into four differentiation subsets. Roughly 120 ml of peripheral blood was taken from each donor, and PBMC were separated by density-gradient centrifugation on Ficoll-Paque PLUS. Sorted cells were lysed in RLT buffer, after which RNA was extracted using a Qiagen RNeasy kit and stored at -80 degrees C.

This sequence originates from a human donor in good health. The sequencing sample was made of central memory CD4+ T cells from blood. Reading the label with the study, this specimen's cell subset or site is: central memory, CD45RA- CD27+. The chain was built from TRBV5-1 and TRBJ1-5, with TRBD1 as a weak D call on 6 bases. The nucleotides are TGCGCCAGCAGCTTGGCCCCGGGGGCGAATAATCAGCCCCAGCATTTT. Translation gives CASSLAPGANNQPQHF.